The 27 T cell receptor beta chains reported below all come from one sample, sequenced in a study of blood T cell repertoires in COVID-19 (dated by TCRdb to the early 2020s). Library preparation employed the immunoSEQ multiplex PCR assay. Drawn from immuneACCESS, this table holds only the in-frame rearrangements with V and J called that TCRdb kept. Clones are partly lost; checked studies trace under half to an unresolved V gene and leave the rest unexplained. This sample lists over 100,000 clones; about 89% were detected once. Jointly, the top ten make up approximately 20% of the sample. The sequenced sample was peripheral blood. The receptor set was obtained from a human donor with acute or convalescent COVID-19. The donor label of this sample is uncertain.

The chain couples TRBV3-1 (or the pseudogene TRBV3-2) to TRBJ1-1; TRBD1 is a possible D gene (5 bases). Trimming pared 4 bases from V and 0 bases from J, leaving 9 bases between. There are 14 residues in the CDR3. CDR1 and CDR2 (germline): LGHDT, YNNKEL (reference sequence). CDR3 amino acids: CASSLGGLNTEAFF. The CDR3 DNA reads as TGTGCCAGCAGCCTGGGGGGTTTGAACACTGAAGCTTTCTTT.

This sequence joins TRBV7-6 and TRBJ1-3, with D unresolved. The V gene lost 5 bases and the J gene lost 0 bases, with 14 bases spanning the gap. This CDR3 has 16 amino acids. Germline CDR1 is SGHVS and CDR2 is FNYEAQ. DNA of the CDR3: TGTGCCAGCAGCCCGCGGGTACAGTACTCTGGAAACACCATATATTTT. Translated, it gives CASSPRVQYSGNTIYF.

The chain combines TRBV7-9 with TRBJ1-3; maybe TRBD1 (5 bases). The CDR3 has 18 amino acids. The germline V gene encodes CDR1 SEHNR and CDR2 FQNEAQ (reference sequence). V lost 2 bases, J lost 0 bases, and 17 bases lay in between. CDR3 sequence (DNA): TGTGCCAGCAGCTTACGTAGGGGTCAGGTGGACTCTGGAAACACCATATATTTT. Its protein product is CASSLRRGQVDSGNTIYF.

The chain is built from TRBV4-1 and TRBJ1-2; D is unresolved. The CDR3 extends over 14 amino acids. V was shortened by 0 bases and J by 4 bases, with 9 bases between the two germline ends. Looked up from germline, CDR1 is MGHRA and CDR2 is YSYEKL. CDR3 protein: CASSQDLFIYGYTF. The CDR3 DNA follows: TGCGCCAGCAGCCAAGACCTCTTTATCTATGGCTACACCTTC.

The chain's CDR3 is CAISDPRGMVENEQFF. DNA for the CDR3: TGTGCCATCAGTGACCCTCGGGGAATGGTAGAGAATGAGCAGTTCTTC. The rearrangement links TRBV10-3 to TRBJ2-1, with TRBD2 as a possible D gene (5 bases). The V end lost 3 bases, the J end lost 7 bases, and 19 bases lay between the germline ends. CDR3 size: 16 residues. The germline V gene has CDR1 ENHRY and CDR2 SYGVKD.

The chain combines TRBV5-1 with TRBJ1-1, with D unresolved. Per germline, CDR1 SGHRS and CDR2 YFSETQ. The CDR3 sequence is 13 residues long. Trimming cost V 0 bases and J 7 bases, with 10 bases left between them. CDR3 sequence (DNA): TGCGCCAGCAGCTTGGCTCAGTCGGGTGAAGCTTTCTTT. It yields the protein CASSLAQSGEAFF.

V usage is TRBV6-1 and J usage is TRBJ2-1; 11 bases align to TRBD2. Trimming at V came to 4 bases and at J to 8 bases, leaving 10 bases not matched to a gene. Germline values: CDR1 MNHNS, CDR2 SASEGT. The CDR3 spans 16 residues. The chain's CDR3 is CASSALAGGPYYEQFF. CDR3 nucleotides: TGTGCCAGCAGTGCCTTAGCGGGAGGGCCTTACTATGAGCAGTTCTTC.

The table lists this clone with a count of one. The rearrangement uses TRBV7-3 and TRBJ2-1, with TRBD2 matching 7 bases. Germline V gene sequence: CDR1 SGHTA, CDR2 FQGTGA. The CDR3 covers 15 residues. V shed 2 bases, J shed 4 bases, and the junction held 5 bases outside the gene matches. The CDR3 bases are TGTGCCAGCAGCTTAGGGGCGGGGGTGTACAATGAGCAGTTCTTC. Protein sequence: CASSLGAGVYNEQFF. Supplemented by reference TRBV7-3 and TRBJ2-1, the full variable domain reads GAGVSQTPSNKVTEKGKYVELRCDPISGHTALYWYRQSLGQGPEFLIYFQGTGAADDSGLPNDRFFAVRPEGSVSTLKIQRTERGDSAVYLCASSLGAGVYNEQFFGPGTRLTVL.

V is TRBV27 and J is TRBJ1-2; the match to TRBD1 covers 9 bases. The CDR3 loop spans 14 amino acids. CDR1 MNHEY and CDR2 SMNVEV come from the germline V gene (reference sequence). V lost 5 bases to trimming and J lost 4 bases; unmatched junction nucleotides: 5. Here the CDR3 reads CASSQQGAGYGYTF. The CDR3 DNA follows: TGTGCCAGCAGTCAACAGGGGGCCGGCTATGGCTACACCTTC.

V usage is TRBV12-3 or TRBV12-4 and J usage is TRBJ2-4, with D uncertain. CDR3 length equals 12 residues. V was shortened by 7 bases and J by 8 bases, with 12 bases between the two germline ends. For the CDR3, the DNA is TGTGCCAGCACTCTCGACTGGGACATTCAGTACTTC. This codes for CASTLDWDIQYF.

The chain links TRBV4-3 to TRBJ2-5; 13 bases map to TRBD2. Trimming at V came to 3 bases and at J to 0 bases, leaving 4 bases not matched to a gene. The CDR3 spans 17 residues. Germline values: CDR1 LGHNA, CDR2 YSLEER. The chain's CDR3 is CASSHTLAGGDQETQYF. The CDR3 coding sequence is TGCGCCAGCAGCCATACACTAGCGGGAGGGGACCAAGAGACCCAGTACTTC.

The chain couples TRBV19 to TRBJ1-1; 9 bases align to TRBD1. Germline V gene sequence: CDR1 LNHDA, CDR2 SQIVND (reference sequence). V shed 3 bases and J 1 base; nucleotides not matched to a gene: 0. There are 14 residues in the CDR3. This CDR3 is CASSMDRGNTEAFF. Written as DNA, the CDR3 is TGTGCCAGTAGTATGGACAGGGGGAACACTGAAGCTTTCTTT.

The rearrangement joins TRBV24-1 to TRBJ2-3; 8 bases map to TRBD2. The CDR3 length is 17 residues. With 2 bases clipped from V and 2 bases from J, the junction kept 8 bases outside the gene matches. Germline V lookup: CDR1 KGHDR, CDR2 SFDVKD. The CDR3 here is CATSDSRSGTHTDTQYF. CDR3 coding DNA: TGTGCCACCAGTGATTCCCGTAGCGGGACGCACACAGATACGCAGTATTTT.

J is TRBJ1-1 and V is TRBV29-1; maybe TRBD1 (5 bases). V was cut by 2 bases and J by 1 base, with 14 bases left in between. There are 15 residues in the CDR3. Germline V gene sequence: CDR1 SQVTM, CDR2 ANQGSEA. In nucleotides, the CDR3 is TGCAGCGTTGAAAGGGCGGCAGGGCGGAACACTGAAGCTTTCTTT. Protein: CSVERAAGRNTEAFF.

V gene TRBV7-8 combines with J gene TRBJ1-6; D perhaps matches TRBD1 (5 bases). This CDR3 contains 14 residues. Looked up from germline, CDR1 is SGHVS and CDR2 is FQNEAQ. Trimming pared 3 bases from V and 14 bases from J, leaving 17 bases between. The CDR3 DNA follows: TGTGCCAGCAGCTTGTCTTTGGGGACTTCTTCCCTCCACTTT. Translated, it gives CASSLSLGTSSLHF.

This rearrangement joins TRBV28 to TRBJ1-1; perhaps TRBD1 as D (5 bases). The ends were cut back, 5 bases at V and 7 bases at J, with 11 bases in the middle. The CDR3 runs 12 residues. Germline V gene sequence: CDR1 MDHEN, CDR2 SYDVKM. CDR3 protein: CASSLWGDEAFF. CDR3 bases: TGTGCCAGCAGTCTCTGGGGCGATGAAGCTTTCTTT. Full variable domain (outside the CDR3, taken from reference TRBV28 and TRBJ1-1): DVKVTQSSRYLVKRTGEKVFLECVQDMDHENMFWYRQDPGLGLRLIYFSYDVKMKEKGDIPEGYSVSREKKERFSLILESASTNQTSMYLCASSLWGDEAFFGQGTRLTVV.

The V and J genes are TRBV12-3 or TRBV12-4 and TRBJ1-2; no firm D call. The CDR3 consists of 12 residues. Trimming removed 7 bases from V and 2 bases from J, with 8 bases in between. The CDR3 nucleotides read TGTGCCAGCAAGCGCCAAAACTATGGCTACACCTTC. Its protein product is CASKRQNYGYTF.

The chain joins TRBV28 to TRBJ2-3; D call uncertain. The CDR3 covers 15 residues. The V end was cut by 2 bases, the J end by 2 bases, with 11 bases between. Germline-derived CDR1 and CDR2 are MDHEN and SYDVKM. Here the CDR3 reads CASSLARGYTDTQYF. CDR3 nucleotides: TGTGCCAGCAGTTTAGCTCGAGGTTACACAGATACGCAGTATTTT.

This clone was detected only once. The V and J genes are TRBV4-3 and TRBJ2-7; D not certain. Germline V lookup: CDR1 LGHNA, CDR2 YSLEER. CDR3 length: 15 residues. Between the trimmed V and J ends, which lost 0 bases and 1 base, there was a span of 10 bases. CDR3 sequence reads: CASSQDRSGSYEQYF. DNA for the CDR3: TGCGCCAGCAGCCAAGATCGTTCGGGTTCCTACGAGCAGTACTTC.

The chain joins TRBV4-3 to TRBJ2-6, with 8 bases identical to TRBD2. The CDR3 loop spans 18 amino acids. CDR1 LGHNA and CDR2 YSLEER come from the germline V gene. J lost 2 bases, V lost 0 bases, and 6 bases had no gene match. The CDR3 here is CASSQDWRGATGANVLTF. In DNA form, the CDR3 reads TGCGCCAGCAGCCAAGATTGGCGGGGGGCAACTGGGGCCAACGTCCTGACTTTC.

The chain recombines TRBV9 with TRBJ1-2; TRBD1 is a possible D gene (6 bases). The CDR3 has 17 amino acids. Germline CDR1 is SGDLS and CDR2 is YYNGEE. Trimming removed 4 bases from V and 6 bases from J, with 25 bases in between. Written as DNA, the CDR3 is TGTGCCAGCAGCCCCGTTTGGGGTACAGGGAGAGGCGATGGCTACACCTTC. Its translation is CASSPVWGTGRGDGYTF.

V usage is TRBV4-2 and J usage is TRBJ1-6, with TRBD1 matching over 11 bases. The V gene's germline CDR1 is LGHNA and CDR2 YNFKEQ. The CDR3 contains 16 residues. V lost 1 base to trimming and J lost 9 bases; unmatched junction nucleotides: 5. CDR3 DNA: TGTGCCAGCAGCCAAGGGGACAGGGGGTCGCTTTCACCCCTCCACTTT. It specifies CASSQGDRGSLSPLHF.

CDR3 region: CASSLGLPARAYTEAFF. CDR3 DNA sequence: TGCGCCAGCAGCTTGGGTCTCCCGGCGAGGGCCTACACTGAAGCTTTCTTT. The chain combines TRBV5-1 with TRBJ1-1, with D uncertain. This CDR3 spans 17 amino acids. Germline V CDR1 and CDR2: SGHRS, YFSETQ. V shed 0 bases and J shed 3 bases, with 18 bases lying between them.

This chain links TRBV5-6 with TRBJ2-3; 8 bases are shared with TRBD2. Trimming took 2 bases from V and 4 from J; bases not matched to a gene: 3. Germline lookup yields CDR1 SGHDT and CDR2 YYEEEE. The CDR3 sequence is 14 residues long. CDR3 in amino acids: CASSLAGVADTQYF. In nucleotides, the CDR3 is TGTGCCAGCAGCTTAGCGGGAGTCGCAGATACGCAGTATTTT.

The V gene is TRBV24-1, the J gene TRBJ2-5; TRBD2 matches 8 bases. The CDR3 sequence is 14 residues long. Per germline, CDR1 KGHDR and CDR2 SFDVKD. The trim removed 5 bases at V and 5 bases at J, leaving 6 bases unmatched. CDR3 loop: CATSAGGAIETQYF. In DNA, the CDR3 is TGTGCCACCAGTGCCGGGGGGGCGATCGAGACCCAGTACTTC.

This chain connects TRBV12-5 to TRBJ2-7; D not resolved. The V and J ends lost 1 base and 0 bases respectively, with 7 bases between them. CDR1 is LGHNT, CDR2 FRNRAP, per germline. The CDR3 covers 14 residues. The CDR3 loop reads CASGLAPDSYEQYF. CDR3 nucleotide sequence: TGTGCTAGTGGTTTGGCCCCAGACTCCTACGAGCAGTACTTC.

The V call is TRBV28, the J call TRBJ1-5, with D hard to call. The germline gives CDR1 MDHEN, CDR2 SYDVKM. The CDR3 spans 14 residues. V gave up 3 bases and J gave up 3 bases, with 9 bases separating them. The CDR3 loop reads CASSFGVYNQPQHF. The CDR3 region has the DNA TGTGCCAGCAGTTTTGGAGTTTACAATCAGCCCCAGCATTTT.